The rows below give T cell receptor beta chains drawn from one sample of a study of blood T cell repertoires in COVID-19. Produced via immunoSEQ multiplex PCR; TCRdb's table is partial and in-frame only. The sample shows tens of thousands of clones, about 86% of them seen only once. The sample taken for sequencing was peripheral blood. These receptors were taken from a woman aged 55-69 years with COVID-19, enrolled during active disease. Each CDR3 is given with its conserved first and last residue. The order of the fields is J gene, clone size, CDR3 length, D gene, V gene, CDR3 DNA, CDR3 protein. The D gene is left open where the match is weak. Size is stated for part of the rows, as once, few or many counts, or as a class when the clone is expanded.

j_gene: TRBJ1-2
abundance: -
len: 13
d_gene: TRBD1
v_gene: TRBV6-5
CDR3nt: TGTGCCAGCAGCCCGGGACAGCCCTATCGCTACACCTTC
CDR3aa: CASSPGQPYRYTF

j_gene: TRBJ2-1
abundance: -
len: 13
d_gene: -
v_gene: TRBV6-4
CDR3nt: TGTGCCAGCAGCGCCGGGGAAAACAATGAGCAGTTCTTC
CDR3aa: CASSAGENNEQFF

j_gene: TRBJ1-4
abundance: few
len: 14
d_gene: -
v_gene: TRBV28
CDR3nt: TGTGCCAGCAGCTTGACAGGTCTCCCCGAAAAACTGTTTTTT
CDR3aa: CASSLTGLPEKLFF

j_gene: TRBJ2-7
abundance: -
len: 15
d_gene: TRBD1
v_gene: TRBV15
CDR3nt: TGTGCCACCAGCAGAACGCCCTGGACAGGCTACGAGCAGTACTTC
CDR3aa: CATSRTPWTGYEQYF

j_gene: TRBJ1-5
abundance: -
len: 15
d_gene: -
v_gene: TRBV4-1
CDR3nt: TGCGCCAGCAGCCAATCGGGGTTCGGGGGTCAGCCCCAGCATTTT
CDR3aa: CASSQSGFGGQPQHF

j_gene: TRBJ2-2
abundance: once
len: 15
d_gene: -
v_gene: TRBV19
CDR3nt: TGTGCCAGTAGTACGGGGGGCAGTACGTTCGGGGAGCTGTTTTTT
CDR3aa: CASSTGGSTFGELFF

j_gene: TRBJ1-5
abundance: -
len: 15
d_gene: TRBD1
v_gene: TRBV2
CDR3nt: TGTGCCAGCAGCGATGACAGGGGGCGGTCGCAGCCCCAGCATTTT
CDR3aa: CASSDDRGRSQPQHF

j_gene: TRBJ1-1
abundance: once
len: 16
d_gene: -
v_gene: TRBV7-2
CDR3nt: TGTGCCAGCAGCTTATTATTGCCGGTTAGGGGCGCTGAAGCTTTCTTT
CDR3aa: CASSLLLPVRGAEAFF

j_gene: TRBJ2-3
abundance: -
len: 15
d_gene: TRBD1
v_gene: TRBV27
CDR3nt: TGTGCCAGCAGCCCGGGACAGGGTTGGTCAGATACGCAGTATTTT
CDR3aa: CASSPGQGWSDTQYF

j_gene: TRBJ2-7
abundance: -
len: 14
d_gene: TRBD2
v_gene: TRBV5-6
CDR3nt: TGTGCCAGCAGCTTCGGGACTAGTATCGACGAGCAGTACTTC
CDR3aa: CASSFGTSIDEQYF

j_gene: TRBJ1-5
abundance: -
len: 14
d_gene: -
v_gene: TRBV6-1
CDR3nt: TGTGCCAGCAGTCCCCCGGGGAAATATCAGCCCCAGCATTTT
CDR3aa: CASSPPGKYQPQHF

j_gene: TRBJ2-7
abundance: -
len: 18
d_gene: TRBD1
v_gene: TRBV18
CDR3nt: TGTGCCAGCTCACCTCTAAACCCGACAGGGTCATACCCCTACGAGCAGTACTTC
CDR3aa: CASSPLNPTGSYPYEQYF

j_gene: TRBJ2-2
abundance: -
len: 15
d_gene: TRBD1
v_gene: TRBV9
CDR3nt: TGTGCCAGCAGCGCCAAACCCAGGGGGCCCGGGGAGCTGTTTTTT
CDR3aa: CASSAKPRGPGELFF

j_gene: TRBJ2-7
abundance: -
len: 15
d_gene: -
v_gene: TRBV18
CDR3nt: TGTGCCAGCTCACCCGGGGAAAACCCCTCCTACGAGCAGTACTTC
CDR3aa: CASSPGENPSYEQYF

j_gene: TRBJ1-2
abundance: -
len: 13
d_gene: -
v_gene: TRBV7-9
CDR3nt: TGTGCCAGCAGCTTACCCGGCCCGGGAGGCTACACCTTC
CDR3aa: CASSLPGPGGYTF

j_gene: TRBJ2-2
abundance: -
len: 16
d_gene: TRBD2
v_gene: TRBV5-1
CDR3nt: TGCGCCAGCAGCTTAATAGCGGGAGTTGGCACCGGGGAGCTGTTTTTT
CDR3aa: CASSLIAGVGTGELFF

j_gene: TRBJ2-7
abundance: once
len: 16
d_gene: -
v_gene: TRBV6-5
CDR3nt: TGTGCCAGCAGTTACTCCCCAGGAGGGGAGCCCTACGAGCAGTACTTC
CDR3aa: CASSYSPGGEPYEQYF

j_gene: TRBJ1-6
abundance: -
len: 15
d_gene: -
v_gene: TRBV9
CDR3nt: TGTGCCAGCAGCTTACAGGATACGGGGGATTCACCCCTCCACTTT
CDR3aa: CASSLQDTGDSPLHF

j_gene: TRBJ2-3
abundance: -
len: 18
d_gene: TRBD2
v_gene: TRBV4-1
CDR3nt: TGCGCCAGCAGCCAAGTGGCCCGACTAGCGGGAGACCCCCGTACGCAGTATTTT
CDR3aa: CASSQVARLAGDPRTQYF

j_gene: TRBJ1-5
abundance: few
len: 16
d_gene: TRBD1
v_gene: TRBV30
CDR3nt: TGTGCCTGGAGCTCAGGGGGTCTTAGGAGCAATCAGCCCCAGCATTTT
CDR3aa: CAWSSGGLRSNQPQHF

j_gene: TRBJ2-7
abundance: -
len: 14
d_gene: -
v_gene: TRBV19
CDR3nt: TGTGCCAGTAGTATGAAGCAGCTAGCCTACGAGCAGTACTTC
CDR3aa: CASSMKQLAYEQYF

j_gene: TRBJ1-1
abundance: -
len: 13
d_gene: -
v_gene: TRBV30
CDR3nt: TGTGCCTGGAGTGGCCGGGGAGGTACTGAAGCTTTCTTT
CDR3aa: CAWSGRGGTEAFF

j_gene: TRBJ2-7
abundance: -
len: 13
d_gene: -
v_gene: TRBV12-5
CDR3nt: TGTGCTAGTGGTCCCAGCCGGGCCTACGAGCAGTACTTC
CDR3aa: CASGPSRAYEQYF

j_gene: TRBJ1-4
abundance: -
len: 13
d_gene: -
v_gene: TRBV2
CDR3nt: TGTGCCAGCACATATGGACTCCGGGAAAAACTGTTTTTT
CDR3aa: CASTYGLREKLFF

j_gene: TRBJ2-1
abundance: -
len: 13
d_gene: -
v_gene: TRBV4-2
CDR3nt: TGTGCCAGCAGCCAAACCCCGCGGGTAGAGCAGTTCTTC
CDR3aa: CASSQTPRVEQFF

j_gene: TRBJ2-7
abundance: -
len: 14
d_gene: -
v_gene: TRBV6-5
CDR3nt: TGTGCCAGCAGTTACTCTCCTAGCTCCTACGAGCAGTACTTC
CDR3aa: CASSYSPSSYEQYF

j_gene: TRBJ1-1
abundance: -
len: 14
d_gene: -
v_gene: TRBV2
CDR3nt: TGTGCCAGCAGTGCCGACAGATTGAACACTGAAGCTTTCTTT
CDR3aa: CASSADRLNTEAFF

j_gene: TRBJ1-2
abundance: -
len: 15
d_gene: TRBD1
v_gene: TRBV9
CDR3nt: TGTGCCAGCAGCTTGAGACAGGGGGGAACGGATGGCTACACCTTC
CDR3aa: CASSLRQGGTDGYTF

j_gene: TRBJ1-6
abundance: -
len: 13
d_gene: -
v_gene: TRBV20-1
CDR3nt: TGCAGTGCTAGTTATGCGGAGAATTCACCCCTCCACTTT
CDR3aa: CSASYAENSPLHF

j_gene: TRBJ1-1
abundance: -
len: 14
d_gene: TRBD1
v_gene: TRBV5-6
CDR3nt: TGTGCCAGCAGCTGGACTGACAGGGATCTGGGAGCTTTCTTT
CDR3aa: CASSWTDRDLGAFF

j_gene: TRBJ1-5
abundance: once
len: 14
d_gene: TRBD1
v_gene: TRBV15
CDR3nt: TGTGCCACCACCGCGGACAGGGGGAATCAGCCCCAGCATTTT
CDR3aa: CATTADRGNQPQHF

j_gene: TRBJ1-3
abundance: once
len: 14
d_gene: TRBD1
v_gene: TRBV29-1
CDR3nt: TGCAGCGCTACTGACAGGGGGCTTGGAAACACCATATATTTT
CDR3aa: CSATDRGLGNTIYF

j_gene: TRBJ1-1
abundance: -
len: 13
d_gene: -
v_gene: TRBV2
CDR3nt: TGTGCCAGCAGGGCCCTTATTGTGATTGAAGCTTTCTTT
CDR3aa: CASRALIVIEAFF

j_gene: TRBJ2-5
abundance: -
len: 16
d_gene: TRBD2
v_gene: TRBV5-1
CDR3nt: TGCGCCAGCAGCTTGGGTGGACTAGCCGGATTGGAGACCCAGTACTTC
CDR3aa: CASSLGGLAGLETQYF

j_gene: TRBJ2-3
abundance: -
len: 13
d_gene: TRBD1
v_gene: TRBV7-9
CDR3nt: TGTGCCAGCAGGACAGGGCCTCAAGATACGCAGTATTTT
CDR3aa: CASRTGPQDTQYF

j_gene: TRBJ1-1
abundance: -
len: 15
d_gene: TRBD1
v_gene: TRBV5-6
CDR3nt: TGTGCCAGCAACGAATTCAGGGGGCGGAACACTGAAGCTTTCTTT
CDR3aa: CASNEFRGRNTEAFF

j_gene: TRBJ1-4
abundance: -
len: 15
d_gene: -
v_gene: TRBV6-5
CDR3nt: TGTGCCAGCATCCCACGGTGGGGGCCTAATGAAAAACTGTTTTTT
CDR3aa: CASIPRWGPNEKLFF

j_gene: TRBJ1-5
abundance: -
len: 15
d_gene: TRBD1
v_gene: TRBV2
CDR3nt: TGTGCCAGCAGTGAATTTCAGGGGGGCAATCAGCCCCAGCATTTT
CDR3aa: CASSEFQGGNQPQHF

j_gene: TRBJ2-3
abundance: -
len: 15
d_gene: TRBD1
v_gene: TRBV5-1
CDR3nt: TGCGCCAGCAGCCGCGCCGGGACAGGGGTGACACATTTGTATTTT
CDR3aa: CASSRAGTGVTHLYF

j_gene: TRBJ2-1
abundance: -
len: 17
d_gene: TRBD2
v_gene: TRBV5-1
CDR3nt: TGCGCCAGCAGTAGAGGGACTAGCGGGAGAACCTACAATGAGCAGTTCTTC
CDR3aa: CASSRGTSGRTYNEQFF

j_gene: TRBJ2-1
abundance: -
len: 18
d_gene: TRBD1
v_gene: TRBV6-2/TRBV6-3
CDR3nt: TGTGCCAGCAGTTACTCGATGAGGCAGAACAGGGGGCTAAATGAGCAGTTCTTC
CDR3aa: CASSYSMRQNRGLNEQFF